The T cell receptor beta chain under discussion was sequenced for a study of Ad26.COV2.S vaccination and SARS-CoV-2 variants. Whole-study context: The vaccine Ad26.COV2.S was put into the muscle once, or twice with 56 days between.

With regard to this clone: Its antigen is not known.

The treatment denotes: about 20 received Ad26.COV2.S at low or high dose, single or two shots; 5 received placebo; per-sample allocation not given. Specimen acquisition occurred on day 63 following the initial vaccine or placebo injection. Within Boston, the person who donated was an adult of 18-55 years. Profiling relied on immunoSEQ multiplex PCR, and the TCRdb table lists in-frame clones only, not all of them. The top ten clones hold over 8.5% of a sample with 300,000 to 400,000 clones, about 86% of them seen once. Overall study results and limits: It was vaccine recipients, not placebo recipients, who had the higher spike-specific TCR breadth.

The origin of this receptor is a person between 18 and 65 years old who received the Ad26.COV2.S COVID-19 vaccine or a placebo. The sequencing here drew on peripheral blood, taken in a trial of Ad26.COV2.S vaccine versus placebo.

CDR3 protein: CASSVGPQETQYF. CDR3 bases: TGTGCCAGCAGCGTCGGACCCCAAGAGACCCAGTACTTC. V and J are TRBV9 and TRBJ2-5; D is unresolved. CDR1 is SGDLS and CDR2 is YYNGEE in the germline V gene. The CDR3 has 13 amino acids. Trimming took off 2 bases at V and 1 base at J, with 6 bases between the two ends.